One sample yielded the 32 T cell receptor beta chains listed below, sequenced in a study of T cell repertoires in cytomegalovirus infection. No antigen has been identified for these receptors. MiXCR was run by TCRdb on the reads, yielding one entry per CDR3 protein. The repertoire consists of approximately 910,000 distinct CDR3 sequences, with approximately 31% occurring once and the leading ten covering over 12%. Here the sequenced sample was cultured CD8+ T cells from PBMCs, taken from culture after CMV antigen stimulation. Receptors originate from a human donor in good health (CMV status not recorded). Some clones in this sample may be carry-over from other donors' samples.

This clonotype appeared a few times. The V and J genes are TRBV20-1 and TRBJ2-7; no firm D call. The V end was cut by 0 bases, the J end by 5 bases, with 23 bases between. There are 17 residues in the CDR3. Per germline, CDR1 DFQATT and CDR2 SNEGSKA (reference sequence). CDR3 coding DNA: TGCAGTGCTAGAGATGTTAACGCCCCGATACGGCCCCACGAGCAGTACGTC. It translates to CSARDVNAPIRPHEQYV.

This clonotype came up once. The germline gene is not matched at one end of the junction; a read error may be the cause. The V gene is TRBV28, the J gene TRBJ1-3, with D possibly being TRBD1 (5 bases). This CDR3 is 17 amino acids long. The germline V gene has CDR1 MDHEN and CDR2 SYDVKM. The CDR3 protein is CVSSLGPRESSGNTIYF. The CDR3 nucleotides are TGTGTCAGCAGTTTGGGGCCGCGGGAAAGCTCTGGAAACACCATATATTTT. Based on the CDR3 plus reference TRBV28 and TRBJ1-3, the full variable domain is DVKVTQSSRYLVKRTGEKVFLECVQDMDHENMFWYRQDPGLGLRLIYFSYDVKMKEKGDIPEGYSVSREKKERFSLILESASTNQTSMYLCVSSLGPRESSGNTIYFGEGSWLTVV.

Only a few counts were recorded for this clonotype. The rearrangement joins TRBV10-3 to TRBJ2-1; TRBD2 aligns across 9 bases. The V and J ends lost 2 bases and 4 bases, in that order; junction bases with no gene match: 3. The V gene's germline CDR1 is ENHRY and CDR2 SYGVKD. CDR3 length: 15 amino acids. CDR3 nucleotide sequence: TGTGCCATCAGTGAGGGACTAGCGCCTTACAATGAGCAGTTCTTC. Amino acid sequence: CAISEGLAPYNEQFF.

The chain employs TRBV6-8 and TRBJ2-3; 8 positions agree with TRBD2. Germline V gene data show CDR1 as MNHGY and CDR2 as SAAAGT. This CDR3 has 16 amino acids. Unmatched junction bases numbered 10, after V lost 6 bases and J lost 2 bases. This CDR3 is CASSPDGGGSTDTQYF. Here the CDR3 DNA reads TGTGCCAGCAGCCCGGACGGGGGGGGTTCCACAGATACGCAGTATTTT.

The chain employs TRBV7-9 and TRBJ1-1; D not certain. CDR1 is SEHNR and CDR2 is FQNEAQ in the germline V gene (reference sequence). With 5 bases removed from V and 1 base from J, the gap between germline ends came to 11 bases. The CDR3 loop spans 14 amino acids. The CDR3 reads CASSGSAANTEAFF. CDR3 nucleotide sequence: TGTGCCAGCAGCGGCAGCGCGGCGAACACTGAAGCTTTCTTT.

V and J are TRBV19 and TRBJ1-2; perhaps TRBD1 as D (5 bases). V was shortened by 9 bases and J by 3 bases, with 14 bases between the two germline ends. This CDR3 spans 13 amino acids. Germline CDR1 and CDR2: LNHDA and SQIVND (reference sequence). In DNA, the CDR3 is TGTGCCAGCCTGGGAGGGGCCTACTATGGCTACACCTTC. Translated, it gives CASLGGAYYGYTF.

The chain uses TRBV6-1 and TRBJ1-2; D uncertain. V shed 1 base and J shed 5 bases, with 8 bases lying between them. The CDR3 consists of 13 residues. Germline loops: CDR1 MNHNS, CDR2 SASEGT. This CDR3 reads CASSEGAVYGYTF. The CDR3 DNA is TGTGCCAGCAGTGAAGGTGCCGTGTATGGCTACACCTTC.

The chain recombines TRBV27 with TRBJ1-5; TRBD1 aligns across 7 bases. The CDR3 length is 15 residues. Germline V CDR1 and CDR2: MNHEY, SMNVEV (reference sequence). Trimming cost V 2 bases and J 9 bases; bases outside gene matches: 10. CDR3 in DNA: TGTGCCAGCAGTTTAGACGGGACAGAGACAAGGCCCCAGCATTTT. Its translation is CASSLDGTETRPQHF.

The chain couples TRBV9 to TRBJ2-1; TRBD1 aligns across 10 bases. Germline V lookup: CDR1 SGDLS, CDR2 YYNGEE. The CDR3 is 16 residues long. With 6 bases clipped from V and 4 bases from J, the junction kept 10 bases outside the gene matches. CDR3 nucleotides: TGTGCCAGCACCCATCCGACAGGGGGCTCTTACAATGAGCAGTTCTTC. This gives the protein CASTHPTGGSYNEQFF.

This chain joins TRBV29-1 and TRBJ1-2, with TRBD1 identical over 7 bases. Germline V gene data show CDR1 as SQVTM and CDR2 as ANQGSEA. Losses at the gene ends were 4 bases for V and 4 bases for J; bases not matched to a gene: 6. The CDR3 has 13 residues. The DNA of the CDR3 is TGCAGCGTTGTAGACAGGGCCGGCTATGGCTACACCTTC. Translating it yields CSVVDRAGYGYTF.

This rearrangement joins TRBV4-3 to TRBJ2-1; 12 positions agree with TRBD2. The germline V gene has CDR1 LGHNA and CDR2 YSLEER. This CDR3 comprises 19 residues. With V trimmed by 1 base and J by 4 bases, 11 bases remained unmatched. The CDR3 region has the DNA TGCGCCAGCAGCCAAGGGCCCTTGGCTAGCGGGGGGGATTACAATGAGCAGTTCTTC. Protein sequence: CASSQGPLASGGDYNEQFF.

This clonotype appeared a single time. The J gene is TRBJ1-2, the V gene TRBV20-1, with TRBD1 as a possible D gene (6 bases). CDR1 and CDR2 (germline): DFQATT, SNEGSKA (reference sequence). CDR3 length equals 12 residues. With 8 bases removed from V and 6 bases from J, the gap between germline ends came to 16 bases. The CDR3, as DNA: TGCAGTACGAGGGGGGGGGGAGATGGCTACACCTTC. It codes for CSTRGGGDGYTF.

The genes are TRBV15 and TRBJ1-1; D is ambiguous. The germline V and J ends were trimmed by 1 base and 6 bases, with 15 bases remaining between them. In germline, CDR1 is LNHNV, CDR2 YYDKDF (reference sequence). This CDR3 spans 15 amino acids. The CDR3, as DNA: TGTGCCACCAGCAGAGGGGTAACGGGCTCCTCTGAAGCTTTCTTT. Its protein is CATSRGVTGSSEAFF.

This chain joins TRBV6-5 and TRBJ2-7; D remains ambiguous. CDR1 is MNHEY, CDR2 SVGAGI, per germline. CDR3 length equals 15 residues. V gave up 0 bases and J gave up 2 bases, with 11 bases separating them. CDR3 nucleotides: TGTGCCAGCAGTTACTCGGCCCTGGAAGCCTACGAGCAGTACTTC. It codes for CASSYSALEAYEQYF.

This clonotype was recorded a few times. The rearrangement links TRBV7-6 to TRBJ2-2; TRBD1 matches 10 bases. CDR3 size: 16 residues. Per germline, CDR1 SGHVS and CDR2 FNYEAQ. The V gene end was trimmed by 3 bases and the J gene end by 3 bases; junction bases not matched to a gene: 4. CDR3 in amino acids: CASSFGTGEDTGELFF. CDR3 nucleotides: TGTGCCAGCAGCTTCGGGACAGGGGAGGACACCGGGGAGCTGTTTTTT.

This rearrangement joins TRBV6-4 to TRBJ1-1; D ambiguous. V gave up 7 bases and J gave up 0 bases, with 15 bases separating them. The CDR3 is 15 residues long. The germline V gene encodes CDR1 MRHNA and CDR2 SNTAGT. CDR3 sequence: CASIFRVAVNTEAFF. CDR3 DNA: TGTGCCAGCATTTTCCGGGTTGCGGTGAACACTGAAGCTTTCTTT.

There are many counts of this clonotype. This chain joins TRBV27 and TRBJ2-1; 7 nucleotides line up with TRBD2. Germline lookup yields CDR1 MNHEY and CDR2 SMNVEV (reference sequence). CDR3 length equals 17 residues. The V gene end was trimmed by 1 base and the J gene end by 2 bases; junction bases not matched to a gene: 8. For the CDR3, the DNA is TGTGCCAGCAGTTTATACCCCCGGGAGGCAGCCTACAATGAGCAGTTCTTC. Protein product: CASSLYPREAAYNEQFF.

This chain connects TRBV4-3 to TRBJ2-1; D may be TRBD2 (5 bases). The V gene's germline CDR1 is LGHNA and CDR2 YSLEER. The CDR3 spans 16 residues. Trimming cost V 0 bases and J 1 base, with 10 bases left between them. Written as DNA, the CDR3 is TGCGCCAGCAGCCAAGAAAGACGAGGGTCCTACAATGAGCAGTTCTTC. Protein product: CASSQERRGSYNEQFF.

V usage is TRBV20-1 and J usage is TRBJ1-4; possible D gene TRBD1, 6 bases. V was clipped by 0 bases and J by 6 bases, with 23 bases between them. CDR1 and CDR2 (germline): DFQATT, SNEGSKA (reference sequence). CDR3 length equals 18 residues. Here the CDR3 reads CSARDRESRGKVDEKLFF. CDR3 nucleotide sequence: TGCAGTGCTAGAGATCGGGAGAGCAGGGGAAAGGTTGATGAAAAACTGTTTTTT.

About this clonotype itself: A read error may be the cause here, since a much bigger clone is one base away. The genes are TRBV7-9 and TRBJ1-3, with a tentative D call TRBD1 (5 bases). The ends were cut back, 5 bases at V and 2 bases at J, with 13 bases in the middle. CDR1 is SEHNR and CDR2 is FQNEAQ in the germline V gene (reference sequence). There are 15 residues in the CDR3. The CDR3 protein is CASSAPRQPGNTIYF. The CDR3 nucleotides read TGTGCCAGCAGCGCCCCGAGACAGCCTGGAAACACCATATATTTT.

The CDR3 region has the DNA TGTGCCAGCAGCTGGGGCCCGGAATATGCCGGGGAGCTGTTTTTT. It is translated as CASSWGPEYAGELFF. The rearrangement links TRBV12-3 or TRBV12-4 to TRBJ2-2, with TRBD1 as a possible D gene (5 bases). Deletions cut 6 bases from V and 6 bases from J, with 17 bases between. This CDR3 spans 15 amino acids.

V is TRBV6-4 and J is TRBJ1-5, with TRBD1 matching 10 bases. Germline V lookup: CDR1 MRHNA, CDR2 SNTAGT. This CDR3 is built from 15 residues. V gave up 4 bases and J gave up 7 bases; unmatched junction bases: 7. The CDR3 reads CASSVDRGADQPQHF. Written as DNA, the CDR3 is TGTGCCAGCAGTGTGGACAGGGGGGCAGACCAGCCCCAGCATTTT.

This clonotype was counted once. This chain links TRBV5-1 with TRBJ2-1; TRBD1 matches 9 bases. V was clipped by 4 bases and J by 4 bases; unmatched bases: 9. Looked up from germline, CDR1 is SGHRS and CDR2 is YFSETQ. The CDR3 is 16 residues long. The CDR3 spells CASSPTGQGFYNEQFF. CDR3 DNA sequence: TGCGCCAGCAGCCCAACGGGACAGGGATTTTACAATGAGCAGTTCTTC.

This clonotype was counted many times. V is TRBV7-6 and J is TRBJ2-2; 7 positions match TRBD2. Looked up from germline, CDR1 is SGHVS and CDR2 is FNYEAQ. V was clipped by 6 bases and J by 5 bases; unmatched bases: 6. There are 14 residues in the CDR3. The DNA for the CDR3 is TGTGCCAGCAGTCGGAGCGGGGAGACCGGGGAGCTGTTTTTT. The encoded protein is CASSRSGETGELFF.

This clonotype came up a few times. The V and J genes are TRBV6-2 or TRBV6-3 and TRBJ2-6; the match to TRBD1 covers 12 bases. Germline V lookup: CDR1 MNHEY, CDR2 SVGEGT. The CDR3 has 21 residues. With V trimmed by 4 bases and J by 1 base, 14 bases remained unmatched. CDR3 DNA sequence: TGTGCCAGCAGTTCAAACCTCCGGGACAGGGGGCTGTCTTCTGGGGCCAACGTCCTGACTTTC. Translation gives CASSSNLRDRGLSSGANVLTF.

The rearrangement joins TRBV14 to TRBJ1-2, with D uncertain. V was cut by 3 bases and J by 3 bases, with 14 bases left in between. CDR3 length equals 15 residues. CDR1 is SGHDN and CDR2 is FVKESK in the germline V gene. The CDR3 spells CASSQDIGSHYGYTF. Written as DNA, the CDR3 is TGTGCCAGCAGCCAGGATATAGGATCTCACTATGGCTACACCTTC.

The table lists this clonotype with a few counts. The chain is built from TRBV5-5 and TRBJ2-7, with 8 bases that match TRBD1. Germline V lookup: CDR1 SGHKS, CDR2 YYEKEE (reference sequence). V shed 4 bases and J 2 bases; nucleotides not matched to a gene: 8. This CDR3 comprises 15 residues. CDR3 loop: CASSPNRGQAYEQYV. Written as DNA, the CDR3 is TGTGCCAGCAGCCCGAACAGGGGACAGGCCTACGAGCAGTACGTC.

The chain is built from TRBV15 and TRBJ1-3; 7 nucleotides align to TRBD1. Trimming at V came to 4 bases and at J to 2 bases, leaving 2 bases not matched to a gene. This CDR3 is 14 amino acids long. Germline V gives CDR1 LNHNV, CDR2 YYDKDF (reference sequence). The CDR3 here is CATSIDRAGNTIYF. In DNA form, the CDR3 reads TGTGCCACCAGCATAGACAGGGCTGGAAACACCATATATTTT.

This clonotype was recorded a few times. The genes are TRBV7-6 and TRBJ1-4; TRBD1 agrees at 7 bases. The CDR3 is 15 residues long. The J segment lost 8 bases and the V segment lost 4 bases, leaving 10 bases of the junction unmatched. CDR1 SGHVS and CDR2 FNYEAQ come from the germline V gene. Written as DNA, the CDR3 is TGTGCCAGCAGCTCAAACCCGAGAGGGGGCGAAAAACTGTTTTTT. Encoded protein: CASSSNPRGGEKLFF. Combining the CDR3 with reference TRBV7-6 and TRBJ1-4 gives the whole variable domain GAGVSQSPRYKVTKRGQDVALRCDPISGHVSLYWYRQALGQGPEFLTYFNYEAQQDKSGLPNDRFSAERPEGSISTLTIQRTEQRDSAMYRCASSSNPRGGEKLFFGSGTQLSVL.

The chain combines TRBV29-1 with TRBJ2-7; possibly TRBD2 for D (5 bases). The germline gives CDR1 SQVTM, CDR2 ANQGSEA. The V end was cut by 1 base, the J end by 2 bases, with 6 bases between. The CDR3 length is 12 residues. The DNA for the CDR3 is TGCAGCGTTGAAGTGGAGGCCTACGAGCAGTACTTC. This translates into CSVEVEAYEQYF.

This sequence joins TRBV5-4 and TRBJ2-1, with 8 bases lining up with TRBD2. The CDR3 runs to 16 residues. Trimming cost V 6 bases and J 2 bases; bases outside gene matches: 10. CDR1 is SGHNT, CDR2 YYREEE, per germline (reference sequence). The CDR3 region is CASIWERGPPYNEQFF. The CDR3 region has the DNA TGTGCCAGCATCTGGGAGCGGGGGCCGCCCTACAATGAGCAGTTCTTC.

The CDR3 DNA reads TGTGCCAGCAGCCAGGAGGGCCAGCACTACGAGCAGTACTTC. It is translated as CASSQEGQHYEQYF. The gene calls are TRBV4-2 and TRBJ2-7; perhaps TRBD2 as D (6 bases). Trimming left V 3 bases short and J 3 bases short, with 12 bases between. Germline assignment: CDR1 LGHNA and CDR2 YNFKEQ. The CDR3 is made up of 14 amino acids.